The present entry profiles one T cell receptor beta chain with its context. Libraries were prepared by immunoSEQ multiplex PCR; TCRdb keeps only in-frame clonotypes and omits some of them. The profile shows 85,000 to 100,000 clones, around 87% of them singletons. The germline V gene has CDR1 KGHSH and CDR2 LQKENI. V lost 1 base to trimming and J lost 0 bases, with 12 bases between them. The CDR3 sequence is 16 residues long. This sample is part of a study of OX40 agonist ivuxolimab in advanced cancers. Whole-study context: The patients' treatment was ivuxolimab, an agonistic anti-OX40 (CD134) antibody. Patient treatment consisted of intravenous ivuxolimab administration every 2 weeks at 0.01 to 10 mg/kg.

The chain has TRBV18 and TRBJ1-1; a weak D match, TRBD1 (5 bases). The source of this sequence is an adult with an advanced solid tumor such as melanoma, head and neck, liver or kidney cancer. Sequenced material: CD4+ or CD8+ T cells sorted from blood, taken in a trial of the OX40 agonist ivuxolimab. CDR3 protein: CASSPQLGRMNTEAFF. CDR3 sequence (DNA): TGTGCCAGCTCACCACAGCTGGGACGGATGAACACTGAAGCTTTCTTT.